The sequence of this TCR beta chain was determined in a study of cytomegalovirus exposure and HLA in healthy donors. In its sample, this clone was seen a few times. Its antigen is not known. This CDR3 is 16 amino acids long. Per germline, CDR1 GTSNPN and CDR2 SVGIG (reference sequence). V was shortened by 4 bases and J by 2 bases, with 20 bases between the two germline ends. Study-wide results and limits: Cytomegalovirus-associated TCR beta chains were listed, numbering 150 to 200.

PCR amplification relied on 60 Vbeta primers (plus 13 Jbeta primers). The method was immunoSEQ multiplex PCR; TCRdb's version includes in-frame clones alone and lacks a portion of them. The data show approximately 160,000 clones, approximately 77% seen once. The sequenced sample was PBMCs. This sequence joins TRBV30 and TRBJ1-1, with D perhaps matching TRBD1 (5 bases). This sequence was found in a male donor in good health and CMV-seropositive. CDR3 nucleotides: TGTGCCTGGATGGATGGGGAGGGACTGATTAACACTGAAGCTTTCTTT. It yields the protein CAWMDGEGLINTEAFF.